Listed below are T cell receptor beta chains from one sample, sequenced in a study of spatial heterogeneity in lung cancer. TCRdb analysed the 5' RACE reads with MiXCR anew, one entry per CDR3 protein. The sample lists tens of thousands of distinct CDR3 sequences; approximately 12% were seen once. Sequences were derived from PBMCs, sampled at surgery. These receptors came from a male donor with early-stage non-small cell lung cancer. Both conserved end residues are part of each CDR3. The D gene is left open where the match is weak. A row's size may be missing; if present it is once, few, many or a size class.

D,size,J,V,DNA,CDR3
TRBD1,.,TRBJ1-6,TRBV3-1,TGTGCCAGCAGCAACGGACAGGGGGCAGGGAATTCACCCCTCCACTTT,CASSNGQGAGNSPLHF
TRBD1,.,TRBJ2-1,TRBV13,TGTGCCAGCAGCGAGGGACAGGGATTTTCATACAATGAGCAGTTCTTC,CASSEGQGFSYNEQFF
.,.,TRBJ1-5,TRBV19,TGTGCCAGTAGTGGGAAAGGCAATCAGCCCCAGCATTTT,CASSGKGNQPQHF
TRBD2,many,TRBJ2-1,TRBV20-1,TGCAGTGCAAGGGTCGGGAGGACTAGCGGGACTTCCTACAATGAGCAGTTCTTC,CSARVGRTSGTSYNEQFF
TRBD1,.,TRBJ1-1,TRBV19,TGTGCCAGTCGCCGGGACAGGGGGAACACTGAAGCTTTCTTT,CASRRDRGNTEAFF
TRBD2,.,TRBJ2-1,TRBV7-8,TGTGCCAGCAGCTTGAGACTAGCGGGGGGATCCTCCTACAATGAGCAGTTCTTC,CASSLRLAGGSSYNEQFF
TRBD1,.,TRBJ1-2,TRBV6-5,TGTGCCAGCAGTTACAGAACACAGGGGGCAGATGGCTACACCTTC,CASSYRTQGADGYTF
.,.,TRBJ2-3,TRBV20-1,TGCAGTGCTGGGTCTCCTTCAGAAACAGATACGCAGTATTTT,CSAGSPSETDTQYF
.,many,TRBJ1-1,TRBV7-9,TGTGCCAGCTGGGGGAGTGACCCGAACACTGAAGCTTTCTTT,CASWGSDPNTEAFF
.,.,TRBJ1-1,TRBV5-1,TGCGCCAGCAGCTCACCGGGGCAGACTCCCCAGCTTGGTTTCTTT,CASSSPGQTPQLGFF
TRBD2,many,TRBJ2-1,TRBV10-3,TGTGCCATCAGGGGGGAGAATAGCGGGAGCAGGTCCTACAATGAGCAGTTCTTC,CAIRGENSGSRSYNEQFF
TRBD2,.,TRBJ2-3,TRBV28,TGTGCCAGCAGTACCAAGCGGGGGGCGAGCACAGATACGCAGTATTTT,CASSTKRGASTDTQYF
.,few,TRBJ2-5,TRBV27,TGTGCCAGCAGTCCCCTGGGGGAGGAGACCCAGTACTTC,CASSPLGEETQYF
.,.,TRBJ2-1,TRBV2,TGTGCCAGCAGGACTGATGAGCAGTTCTTC,CASRTDEQFF
.,many,TRBJ1-2,TRBV5-1,TGCGCCAGCAGCCCGGGGAGGGTCGGCGTGCGCTATGGCTACACCTTC,CASSPGRVGVRYGYTF
.,.,TRBJ1-1,TRBV7-3,TGTGCCAGCAGCTCTCAGGGAGGACCGAACACTGAAGCTTTCTTT,CASSSQGGPNTEAFF
.,.,TRBJ2-3,TRBV4-1,TGCGCCAGCAGCCAAGTCGTAGCGGACACAGATACGCAGTATTTT,CASSQVVADTDTQYF
TRBD1,few,TRBJ1-2,TRBV6-6,TGTGCCAGCAGTTACTTAGGACAGGGGGCGGATGGCTACACCTTC,CASSYLGQGADGYTF
.,many,TRBJ2-3,TRBV7-3,TGTGCCAGCAGCTTTAGCGTCACAGATACGCAGTATTTT,CASSFSVTDTQYF
.,.,TRBJ2-5,TRBV6-1,TGTGCCAGCAGTGTAGGACGCATCCAAGAGACCCAGTACTTC,CASSVGRIQETQYF
.,few,TRBJ1-5,TRBV5-6,TGTGCCAGCAGCTTTTGGGGGGGTCAGCCCCAGCATTTT,CASSFWGGQPQHF
TRBD1,many,TRBJ2-3,TRBV10-3,TGTGCCATCCAGGGGGAAGATACGCAGTATTTT,CAIQGEDTQYF
.,.,TRBJ1-2,TRBV19,TGTGCCAGTAGTTCTAGACACCTTTTTAACTATGGCTACACCTTC,CASSSRHLFNYGYTF
.,few,TRBJ2-2,TRBV18,TGTGCCAGCTCACCACAACGGCAGAACACCGGGGAGCTGTTTTTT,CASSPQRQNTGELFF
.,.,TRBJ1-2,TRBV15,TGTGCCACCAGCAGAGAGGGACGGTTGATCTATGGCTACACCTTC,CATSREGRLIYGYTF
TRBD2,few,TRBJ2-3,TRBV2,TGTGCCAGCATTAAGGGACTAGCGGGGTACACAGATACGCAGTATTTT,CASIKGLAGYTDTQYF
.,.,TRBJ2-3,TRBV2,TGTGCCAGCAGTGGCGGGCTAGATACAGATACGCAGTATTTT,CASSGGLDTDTQYF
TRBD1,many,TRBJ2-5,TRBV28,TGTGCCAGCACCACGGTGGGACAGGGGGCGGCGGAGACCCAGTACTTC,CASTTVGQGAAETQYF
TRBD1,.,TRBJ2-5,TRBV7-8,TGTGCCAGCTGTGACAGGGCTTTCCAAGAGACCCAGTACTTC,CASCDRAFQETQYF
.,.,TRBJ2-7,TRBV3-1,TGTGCCAGCAGCCAAAGTCCGACCTACGAGCAGTACTTC,CASSQSPTYEQYF
.,.,TRBJ1-1,TRBV20-1,TGCAGTGCTAGAGGCCAAATCACCAGCACTGAAGCTTTCTTT,CSARGQITSTEAFF
TRBD1,.,TRBJ1-1,TRBV29-1,TGCAGCGTTGCACAGGGGAGGAGGAACACTGAAGCTTTCTTT,CSVAQGRRNTEAFF
TRBD1,few,TRBJ1-2,TRBV12-3/TRBV12-4,TGTGCCATGGGACAGAACTATGGCTACACCTTC,CAMGQNYGYTF
TRBD1,few,TRBJ2-7,TRBV7-9,TGTGCCAGCAGCTTAACAGGGGACGAGCAGTACTTC,CASSLTGDEQYF
.,many,TRBJ1-5,TRBV5-4,TGTGCCAGCACCGATGACCCTCGGGGCAATCAGCCCCAGCATTTT,CASTDDPRGNQPQHF
.,.,TRBJ1-3,TRBV29-1,TGCAGCGTTGGGGAGAGTAGATGGGGAAACACCATATATTTT,CSVGESRWGNTIYF
TRBD1,few,TRBJ2-5,TRBV20-1,TGCAGTGCTAGTCAGCTGGGACAGGTGAACGCAGGGGGGGAGACCCAGTACTTC,CSASQLGQVNAGGETQYF
TRBD1,.,TRBJ2-3,TRBV19,TGTGCCAGTAGTACCCCTCCTTTCGGACAGGGGGCAACAGATACGCAGTATTTT,CASSTPPFGQGATDTQYF
TRBD1,many,TRBJ2-7,TRBV10-1,TGCGCCAGGTCCCGGGACAGGGGTCCCGAGCAGTACTTC,CARSRDRGPEQYF
TRBD1,.,TRBJ1-5,TRBV19,TGTGCCAGTAGTATAGGGACAGGGTCGACTCAGCCCCAGCATTTT,CASSIGTGSTQPQHF
TRBD1,few,TRBJ2-7,TRBV10-2,TGCGCCAGCAGTGAGTCAGACAGGGGCTTCTACGAGCAGTACTTC,CASSESDRGFYEQYF
.,few,TRBJ2-3,TRBV6-4,TGTGCCAGCAGTGCCCTCCACGGAGGTACGCAGTATTTT,CASSALHGGTQYF
TRBD1,.,TRBJ2-7,TRBV12-3/TRBV12-4,TGTGCCAGCAGACCTACAGGGGTAAAGGGCGACGAGCAGTACTTC,CASRPTGVKGDEQYF
.,few,TRBJ1-1,TRBV7-9,TGTGCCAGCAGCTTACGGACACTGAACACTGAAGCTTTCTTT,CASSLRTLNTEAFF
TRBD1,few,TRBJ2-7,TRBV7-8,TGTGCCAGCAGCTTAGAGGGACAGGGGACCCCCTACGAGCAGTACTTC,CASSLEGQGTPYEQYF
.,few,TRBJ2-5,TRBV24-1,TGTGCCACCTCAAAGGGGCCTAAAATAGAGACCCAGTACTTC,CATSKGPKIETQYF